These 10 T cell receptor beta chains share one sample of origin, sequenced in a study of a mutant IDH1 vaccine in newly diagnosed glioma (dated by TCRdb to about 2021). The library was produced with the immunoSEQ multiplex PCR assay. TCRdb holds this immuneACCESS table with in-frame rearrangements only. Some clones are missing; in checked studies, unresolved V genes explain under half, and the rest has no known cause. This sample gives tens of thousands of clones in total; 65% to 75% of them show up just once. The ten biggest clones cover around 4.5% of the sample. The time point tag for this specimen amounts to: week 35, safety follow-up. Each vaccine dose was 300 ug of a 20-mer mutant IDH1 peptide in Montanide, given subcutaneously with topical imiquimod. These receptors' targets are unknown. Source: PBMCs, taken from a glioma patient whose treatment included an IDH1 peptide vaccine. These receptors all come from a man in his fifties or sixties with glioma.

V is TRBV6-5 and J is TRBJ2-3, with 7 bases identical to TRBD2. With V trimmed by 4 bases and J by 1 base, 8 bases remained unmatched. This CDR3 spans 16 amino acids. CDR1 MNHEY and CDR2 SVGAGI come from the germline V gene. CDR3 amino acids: CASSSRWGGGTDTQYF. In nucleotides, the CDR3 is TGTGCCAGCAGTTCAAGGTGGGGGGGTGGCACAGATACGCAGTATTTT.

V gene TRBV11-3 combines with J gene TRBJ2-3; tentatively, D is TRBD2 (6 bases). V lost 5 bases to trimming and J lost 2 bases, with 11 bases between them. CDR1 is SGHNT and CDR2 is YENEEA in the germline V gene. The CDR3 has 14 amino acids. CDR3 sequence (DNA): TGTGCCAGCAGCCCGGAGGGCCTCACAGATACGCAGTATTTT. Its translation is CASSPEGLTDTQYF.

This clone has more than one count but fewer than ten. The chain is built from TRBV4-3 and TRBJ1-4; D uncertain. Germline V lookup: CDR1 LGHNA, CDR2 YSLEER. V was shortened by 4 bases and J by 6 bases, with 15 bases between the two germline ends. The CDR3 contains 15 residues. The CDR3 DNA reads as TGCGCCAGCAGCCCCGCACCCCTTATCGATGAAAAACTGTTTTTT. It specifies CASSPAPLIDEKLFF.

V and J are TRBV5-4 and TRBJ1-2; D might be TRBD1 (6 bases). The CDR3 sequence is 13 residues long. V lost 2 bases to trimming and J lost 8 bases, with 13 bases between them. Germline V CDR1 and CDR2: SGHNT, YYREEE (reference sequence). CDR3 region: CASSLDRFEGYTF. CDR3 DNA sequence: TGTGCCAGCAGCTTAGACAGGTTTGAGGGCTACACCTTC.

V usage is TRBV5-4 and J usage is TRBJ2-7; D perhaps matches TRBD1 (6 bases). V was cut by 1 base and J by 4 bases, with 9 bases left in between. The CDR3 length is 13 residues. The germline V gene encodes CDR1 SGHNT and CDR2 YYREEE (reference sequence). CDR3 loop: CASSLPGQYEQYF. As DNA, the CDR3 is TGTGCCAGCAGCTTGCCCGGACAGTACGAGCAGTACTTC. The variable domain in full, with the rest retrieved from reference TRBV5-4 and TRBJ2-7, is ETGVTQSPTHLIKTRGQQVTLRCSSQSGHNTVSWYQQALGQGPQFIFQYYREEENGRGNFPPRFSGLQFPNYSSELNVNALELDDSALYLCASSLPGQYEQYFGPGTRLTVT.

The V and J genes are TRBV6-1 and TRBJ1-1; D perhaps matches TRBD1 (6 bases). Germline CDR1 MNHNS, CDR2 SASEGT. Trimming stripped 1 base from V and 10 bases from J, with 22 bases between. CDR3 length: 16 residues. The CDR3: CASSEEGMRRGLGAFF. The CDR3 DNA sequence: TGTGCCAGCAGTGAAGAGGGTATGCGTAGGGGGTTGGGAGCTTTCTTT.

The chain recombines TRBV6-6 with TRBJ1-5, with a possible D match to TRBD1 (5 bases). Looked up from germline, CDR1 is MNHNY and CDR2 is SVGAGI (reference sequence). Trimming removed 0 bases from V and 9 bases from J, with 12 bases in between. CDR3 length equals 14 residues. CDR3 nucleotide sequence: TGTGCCAGCAGTTACTCTCCGGGGCCAACGCCCCAGCATTTT. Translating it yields CASSYSPGPTPQHF.

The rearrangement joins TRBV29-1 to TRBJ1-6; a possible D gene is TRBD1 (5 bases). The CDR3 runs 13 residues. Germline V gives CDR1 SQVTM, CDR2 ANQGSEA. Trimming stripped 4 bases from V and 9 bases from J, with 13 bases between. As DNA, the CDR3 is TGCAGCGTTGGAGGGGCCGCAGGTTCACCCCTCCACTTT. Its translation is CSVGGAAGSPLHF.

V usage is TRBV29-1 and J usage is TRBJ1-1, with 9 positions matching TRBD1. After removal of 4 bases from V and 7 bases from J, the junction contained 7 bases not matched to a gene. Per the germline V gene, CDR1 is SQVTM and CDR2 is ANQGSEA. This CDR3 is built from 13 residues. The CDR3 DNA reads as TGCAGCGTTGGTTCGGGACAGGGCTTTGAAGCTTTCTTT. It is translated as CSVGSGQGFEAFF.

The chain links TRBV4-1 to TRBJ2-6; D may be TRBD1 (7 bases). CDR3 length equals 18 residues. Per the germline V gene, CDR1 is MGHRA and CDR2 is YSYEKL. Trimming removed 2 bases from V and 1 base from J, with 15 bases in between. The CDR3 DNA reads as TGCGCCAGCAGCCAAATGCAGGGGGGACTGTCTGGGGCCAACGTCCTGACTTTC. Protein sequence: CASSQMQGGLSGANVLTF.